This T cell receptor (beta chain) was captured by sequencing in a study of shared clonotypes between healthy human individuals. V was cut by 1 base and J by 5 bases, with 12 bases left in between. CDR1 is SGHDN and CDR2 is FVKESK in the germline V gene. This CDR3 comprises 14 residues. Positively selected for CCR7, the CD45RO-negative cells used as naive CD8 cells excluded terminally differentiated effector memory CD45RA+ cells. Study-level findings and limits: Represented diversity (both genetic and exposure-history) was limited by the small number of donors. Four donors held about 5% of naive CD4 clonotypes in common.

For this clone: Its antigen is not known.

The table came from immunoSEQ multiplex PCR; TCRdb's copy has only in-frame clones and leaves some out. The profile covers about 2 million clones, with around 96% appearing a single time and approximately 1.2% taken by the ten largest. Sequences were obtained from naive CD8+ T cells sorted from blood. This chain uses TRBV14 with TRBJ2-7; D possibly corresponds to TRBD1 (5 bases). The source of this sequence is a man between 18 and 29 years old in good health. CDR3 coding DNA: TGTGCCAGCAGCCAAGTTTCCAGGGTCCACGAGCAGTACTTC. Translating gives CASSQVSRVHEQYF.